This is a list of T cell receptor beta chains from one sample in a study of T-cell memory formation after mild COVID-19. TCRdb processed the 5' RACE reads anew with MiXCR; each CDR3 protein has one entry. The sample lists 250,000 to 300,000 distinct CDR3 sequences; roughly 16% were seen once. Sequenced input: PBMCs or a T cell subset sorted from them (not recorded which). These receptor sequences come from a man between 18 and 29 years old who had mild COVID-19 (a few samples of this study predate the infection). Cell type and time point are not known. CDR3s include the opening cysteine and the closing phenylalanine or tryptophan. The order of the fields is J gene, clone size, V gene, D gene, CDR3 protein, CDR3 DNA. A D gene is named only where the DNA matches it firmly. Size is stated for part of the rows, as once, few or many counts, or as a class when the clone is expanded.

J: TRBJ2-4; size: NA; V: TRBV7-9; D: NA; CDR3: CASSSWTEGEKNIQYF; DNA: TGTGCCAGCAGCTCTTGGACTGAAGGGGAAAAAAACATTCAGTACTTC
J: TRBJ1-4; size: NA; V: TRBV12-3/TRBV12-4; D: NA; CDR3: CASRQGLSTNEKLFF; DNA: TGTGCCAGCAGACAGGGACTCTCAACTAATGAAAAACTGTTTTTT
J: TRBJ1-4; size: many; V: TRBV20-1; D: NA; CDR3: CSAREATNEKLFF; DNA: TGCAGTGCAAGAGAGGCAACTAATGAAAAACTGTTTTTT
J: TRBJ2-6; size: NA; V: TRBV27; D: NA; CDR3: CASSSQGGANVLTF; DNA: TGTGCCAGCAGTTCCCAGGGGGGGGCCAACGTCCTGACTTTC
J: TRBJ2-1; size: NA; V: TRBV7-3; D: NA; CDR3: CASSLGGIDNEQFF; DNA: TGTGCCAGCAGCTTAGGGGGGATTGACAATGAGCAGTTCTTC
J: TRBJ2-7; size: many; V: TRBV5-6; D: NA; CDR3: CASSRGAYEQYF; DNA: TGTGCCAGCAGCAGGGGTGCCTACGAGCAGTACTTC
J: TRBJ2-2; size: once; V: TRBV11-3; D: NA; CDR3: CASSFGGAGTGELFF; DNA: TGTGCCAGCAGCTTTGGGGGCGCGGGAACCGGGGAGCTGTTTTTT
J: TRBJ1-3; size: few; V: TRBV7-2; D: NA; CDR3: CASRLAHSSGNTIYF; DNA: TGTGCCAGCAGACTTGCCCACAGCTCTGGAAACACCATATATTTT
J: TRBJ2-2; size: few; V: TRBV4-3; D: NA; CDR3: CASSQELPGRVANTGELFF; DNA: TGCGCCAGCAGCCAAGAACTCCCTGGGCGGGTAGCGAACACCGGGGAGCTGTTTTTT
J: TRBJ2-2; size: NA; V: TRBV7-2; D: TRBD2; CDR3: CASSRGGRHTGELFF; DNA: TGTGCCAGCAGCCGGGGGGGGAGGCACACCGGGGAGCTGTTTTTT
J: TRBJ1-2; size: few; V: TRBV4-2; D: NA; CDR3: CASSQEGARNYGYTF; DNA: TGTGCCAGCAGCCAAGAGGGGGCGCGGAACTATGGCTACACCTTC
J: TRBJ1-1; size: few; V: TRBV7-8; D: NA; CDR3: CASSLALYGSAQGKAFF; DNA: TGTGCCAGCAGCTTAGCGCTATACGGCTCCGCACAAGGCAAAGCTTTCTTT
J: TRBJ2-5; size: NA; V: TRBV4-1; D: NA; CDR3: CASSQLGLIQETQYF; DNA: TGCGCCAGCAGCCAGCTAGGACTAATCCAAGAGACCCAGTACTTC
J: TRBJ1-1; size: NA; V: TRBV7-2; D: NA; CDR3: CASSTAGHINTEAFF; DNA: TGTGCCAGCAGCACAGCGGGACACATAAACACTGAAGCTTTCTTT
J: TRBJ1-1; size: few; V: TRBV7-6; D: NA; CDR3: CASSLAWGADTEAFF; DNA: TGTGCCAGCAGCTTAGCGTGGGGGGCTGACACTGAAGCTTTCTTT
J: TRBJ2-7; size: few; V: TRBV4-2; D: NA; CDR3: CASSQDREQYF; DNA: TGTGCCAGCAGCCAAGATCGGGAGCAGTACTTC
J: TRBJ2-1; size: many; V: TRBV30; D: NA; CDR3: CAWSGYQSSYNEQFF; DNA: TGTGCCTGGAGTGGATATCAGAGCTCCTACAATGAGCAGTTCTTC
J: TRBJ1-1; size: NA; V: TRBV6-1; D: NA; CDR3: CASRPTPNTEAFF; DNA: TGTGCCAGCAGACCCACACCGAACACTGAAGCTTTCTTT
J: TRBJ1-5; size: NA; V: TRBV7-9; D: TRBD1; CDR3: CASNSGDRGQHF; DNA: TGTGCCAGCAACTCCGGAGACAGGGGGCAGCATTTT
J: TRBJ1-1; size: NA; V: TRBV28; D: NA; CDR3: CASSSAGGADTEAFF; DNA: TGTGCCAGCAGTTCGGCGGGGGGCGCGGACACTGAAGCTTTCTTT
J: TRBJ2-5; size: few; V: TRBV12-3/TRBV12-4; D: NA; CDR3: CASSLQGSWGTQYF; DNA: TGTGCCAGCAGTCTTCAGGGGTCTTGGGGGACCCAGTACTTC
J: TRBJ2-7; size: NA; V: TRBV6-2/TRBV6-3; D: NA; CDR3: CASSYGTRTEQYF; DNA: TGTGCCAGCAGTTACGGGACCCGGACCGAGCAGTACTTC
J: TRBJ2-1; size: NA; V: TRBV4-1; D: NA; CDR3: CASSQAMNNEQFF; DNA: TGCGCCAGCAGCCAAGCTATGAACAATGAGCAGTTCTTC
J: TRBJ1-5; size: few; V: TRBV4-3; D: NA; CDR3: CASSQDRSGNQPQHF; DNA: TGCGCCAGCAGCCAAGATAGGTCGGGAAATCAGCCCCAGCATTTT
J: TRBJ2-2; size: few; V: TRBV29-1; D: TRBD1; CDR3: CSVAMGQGASGELFF; DNA: TGCAGCGTCGCTATGGGACAGGGGGCTTCTGGGGAGCTGTTTTTT
J: TRBJ2-5; size: many; V: TRBV6-5; D: TRBD2; CDR3: CASSYSGGSQETQYF; DNA: TGTGCCAGCAGTTACTCGGGGGGGAGTCAAGAGACCCAGTACTTC
J: TRBJ2-4; size: NA; V: TRBV13; D: NA; CDR3: CASSPRTTDAKNIQYF; DNA: TGTGCCAGCAGCCCACGAACGACCGACGCCAAAAACATTCAGTACTTC
J: TRBJ2-3; size: few; V: TRBV5-1; D: TRBD2; CDR3: CASSSPGTSGGSTDTQYF; DNA: TGCGCCAGCAGCTCGCCCGGGACTAGCGGGGGGAGCACAGATACGCAGTATTTT
J: TRBJ1-1; size: NA; V: TRBV6-6; D: NA; CDR3: CASSYSGENTEAFF; DNA: TGTGCCAGCAGTTATTCAGGGGAGAACACTGAAGCTTTCTTT
J: TRBJ2-3; size: NA; V: TRBV20-1; D: NA; CDR3: CSARDPRPTSDTQYF; DNA: TGCAGTGCTAGAGATCCCCGACCAACCAGTGATACGCAGTATTTT
J: TRBJ1-1; size: many; V: TRBV18; D: NA; CDR3: CASSPPGQNTEAFF; DNA: TGTGCCAGCTCACCACCAGGACAGAACACTGAAGCTTTCTTT
J: TRBJ1-6; size: NA; V: TRBV27; D: NA; CDR3: CASSLTTGVPLHF; DNA: TGTGCCAGCAGTTTAACTACGGGCGTACCCCTCCACTTT
J: TRBJ2-2; size: few; V: TRBV5-1; D: NA; CDR3: CASSPGQSLTGELFF; DNA: TGCGCCAGCAGCCCCGGACAGAGTCTCACCGGGGAGCTGTTTTTT
J: TRBJ2-5; size: NA; V: TRBV12-3/TRBV12-4; D: NA; CDR3: CASSSPDSPGGETQYF; DNA: TGTGCCAGCAGTTCGCCGGACTCTCCTGGGGGGGAGACCCAGTACTTC
J: TRBJ2-1; size: NA; V: TRBV5-1; D: TRBD1; CDR3: CASSATMGQSSYNEQFF; DNA: TGCGCCAGCAGCGCCACAATGGGACAGAGCTCCTACAATGAGCAGTTCTTC
J: TRBJ2-5; size: NA; V: TRBV14; D: NA; CDR3: CASSPRMGETQYF; DNA: TGTGCCAGCAGCCCTCGGATGGGAGAGACCCAGTACTTC
J: TRBJ1-1; size: NA; V: TRBV29-1; D: NA; CDR3: CSVERTPSEAFF; DNA: TGCAGCGTTGAAAGGACACCTTCTGAAGCTTTCTTT
J: TRBJ1-2; size: NA; V: TRBV20-1; D: NA; CDR3: CSAKGDYGYTF; DNA: TGCAGTGCAAAGGGAGACTATGGCTACACCTTC